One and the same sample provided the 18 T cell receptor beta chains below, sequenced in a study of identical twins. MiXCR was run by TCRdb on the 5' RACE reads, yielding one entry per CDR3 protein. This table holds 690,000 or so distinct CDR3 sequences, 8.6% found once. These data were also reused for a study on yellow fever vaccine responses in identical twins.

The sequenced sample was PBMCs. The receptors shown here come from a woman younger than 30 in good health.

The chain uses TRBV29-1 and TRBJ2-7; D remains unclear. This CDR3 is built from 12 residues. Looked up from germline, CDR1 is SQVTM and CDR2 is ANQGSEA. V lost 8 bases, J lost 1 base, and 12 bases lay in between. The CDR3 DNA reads TGCAGCCCGACGGAACCTTCCTACGAGCAGTACTTC. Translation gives CSPTEPSYEQYF.

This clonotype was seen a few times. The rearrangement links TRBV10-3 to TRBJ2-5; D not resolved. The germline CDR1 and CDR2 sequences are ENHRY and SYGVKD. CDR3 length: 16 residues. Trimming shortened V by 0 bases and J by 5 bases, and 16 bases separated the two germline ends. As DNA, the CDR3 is TGTGCCATCAGTGAGTCGCCCCCAGGCTTAACGGAGACCCAGTACTTC. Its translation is CAISESPPGLTETQYF.

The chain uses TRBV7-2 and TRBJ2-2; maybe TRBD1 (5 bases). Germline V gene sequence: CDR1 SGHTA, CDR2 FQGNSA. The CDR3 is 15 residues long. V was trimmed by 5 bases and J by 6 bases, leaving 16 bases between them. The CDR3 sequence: CASSPMGRVSGELFF. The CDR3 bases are TGTGCCAGCAGCCCCATGGGCAGGGTCTCCGGGGAGCTGTTTTTT.

This chain's CDR3 is CASSPPRQPSYEQYF. In DNA form, the CDR3 reads TGTGCCAGCAGTCCCCCCCGGCAGCCGTCCTACGAGCAGTACTTC. The rearrangement uses TRBV28 and TRBJ2-7; D gene uncertain. Germline CDR1 MDHEN, CDR2 SYDVKM. Trimming removed 5 bases at V and 1 base at J, with 15 bases between. The CDR3 spans 15 residues.

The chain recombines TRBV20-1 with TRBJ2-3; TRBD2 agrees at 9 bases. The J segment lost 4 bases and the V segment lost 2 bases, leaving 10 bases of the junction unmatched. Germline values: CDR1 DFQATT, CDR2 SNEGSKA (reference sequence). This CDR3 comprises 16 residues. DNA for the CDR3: TGCAGTGCTAGACACTCGGGACTAGCAAGTCCAGATACGCAGTATTTT. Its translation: CSARHSGLASPDTQYF.

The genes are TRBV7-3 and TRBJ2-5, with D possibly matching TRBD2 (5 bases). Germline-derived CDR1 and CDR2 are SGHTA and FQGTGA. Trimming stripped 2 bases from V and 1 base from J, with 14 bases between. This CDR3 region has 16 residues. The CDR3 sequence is CASSLLGSEGQETQYF. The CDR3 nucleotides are TGTGCCAGCAGCTTATTGGGAAGCGAGGGCCAAGAGACCCAGTACTTC.

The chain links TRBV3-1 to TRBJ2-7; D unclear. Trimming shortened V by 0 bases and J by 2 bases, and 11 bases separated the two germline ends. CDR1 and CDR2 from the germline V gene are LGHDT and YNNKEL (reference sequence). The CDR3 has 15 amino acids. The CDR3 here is CASSQELGAPYEQYF. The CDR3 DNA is TGTGCCAGCAGCCAAGAATTAGGAGCCCCCTACGAGCAGTACTTC.

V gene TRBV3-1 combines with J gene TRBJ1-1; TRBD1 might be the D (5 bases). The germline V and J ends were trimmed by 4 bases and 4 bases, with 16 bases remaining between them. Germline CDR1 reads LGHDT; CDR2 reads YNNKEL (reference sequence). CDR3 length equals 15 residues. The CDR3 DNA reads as TGTGCCAGCAGCCGCACGAGGTCGGGGGGCACTGAAGCTTTCTTT. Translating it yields CASSRTRSGGTEAFF.

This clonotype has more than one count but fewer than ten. The DNA of the CDR3 is TGTGCCAGCAGTTACTCGGTTGGTAGCGGGGGTCAAGAGACCCAGTACTTC. It codes for CASSYSVGSGGQETQYF. The rearrangement links TRBV6-5 to TRBJ2-5, with TRBD2 matching over 9 bases. This CDR3 region has 17 residues. Germline values: CDR1 MNHEY, CDR2 SVGAGI. The ends lost 0 bases at V and 2 bases at J; junction bases unmatched: 7.

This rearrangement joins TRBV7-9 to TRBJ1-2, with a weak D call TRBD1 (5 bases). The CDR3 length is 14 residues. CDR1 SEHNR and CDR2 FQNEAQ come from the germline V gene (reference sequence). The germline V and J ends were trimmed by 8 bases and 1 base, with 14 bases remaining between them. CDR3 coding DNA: TGTGCCAGCGGCCTAACAGGAGTTAACTATGGCTACACCTTC. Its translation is CASGLTGVNYGYTF.

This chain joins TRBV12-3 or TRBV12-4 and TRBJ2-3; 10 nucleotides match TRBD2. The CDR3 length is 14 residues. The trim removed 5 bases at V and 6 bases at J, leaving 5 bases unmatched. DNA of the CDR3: TGTGCCAGCAGTGAACTAGCGGGGAAGGATACGCAGTATTTT. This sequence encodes CASSELAGKDTQYF.

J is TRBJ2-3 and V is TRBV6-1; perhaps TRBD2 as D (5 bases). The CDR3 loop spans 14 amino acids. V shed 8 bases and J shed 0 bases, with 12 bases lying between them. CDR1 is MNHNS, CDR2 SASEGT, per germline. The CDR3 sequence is CASQAGLSTDTQYF. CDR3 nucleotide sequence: TGTGCCAGCCAGGCCGGACTGAGCACAGATACGCAGTATTTT.

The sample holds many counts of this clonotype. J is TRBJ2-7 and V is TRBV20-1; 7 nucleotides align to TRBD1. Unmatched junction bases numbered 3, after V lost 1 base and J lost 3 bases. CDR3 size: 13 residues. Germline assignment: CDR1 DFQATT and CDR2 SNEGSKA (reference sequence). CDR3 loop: CSARGTGVYEQYF. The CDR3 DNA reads TGCAGTGCTAGAGGGACAGGAGTCTACGAGCAGTACTTC.

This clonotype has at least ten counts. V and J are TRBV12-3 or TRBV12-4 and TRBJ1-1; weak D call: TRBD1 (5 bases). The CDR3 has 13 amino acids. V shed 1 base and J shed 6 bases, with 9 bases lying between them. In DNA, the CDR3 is TGTGCCAGCAGTTTAGGGGGCCCTTCTGAAGCTTTCTTT. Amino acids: CASSLGGPSEAFF.

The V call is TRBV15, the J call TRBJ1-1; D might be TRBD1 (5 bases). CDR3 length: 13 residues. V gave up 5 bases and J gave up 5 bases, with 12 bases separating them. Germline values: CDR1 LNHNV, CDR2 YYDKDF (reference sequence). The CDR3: CATSPGARTEAFF. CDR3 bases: TGTGCCACCAGCCCCGGGGCACGAACTGAAGCTTTCTTT. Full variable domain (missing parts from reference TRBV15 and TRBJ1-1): DAMVIQNPRYQVTQFGKPVTLSCSQTLNHNVMYWYQQKSSQAPKLLFHYYDKDFNNEADTPDNFQSRRPNTSFCFLDIRSPGLGDTAMYLCATSPGARTEAFFGQGTRLTVV.

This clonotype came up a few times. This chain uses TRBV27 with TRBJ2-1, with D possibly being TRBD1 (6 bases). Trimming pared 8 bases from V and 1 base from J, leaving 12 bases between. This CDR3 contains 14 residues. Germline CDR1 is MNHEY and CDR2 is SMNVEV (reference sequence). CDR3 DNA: TGTGCCAGCGCTACAGGGCGATCCTACAATGAGCAGTTCTTC. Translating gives CASATGRSYNEQFF.

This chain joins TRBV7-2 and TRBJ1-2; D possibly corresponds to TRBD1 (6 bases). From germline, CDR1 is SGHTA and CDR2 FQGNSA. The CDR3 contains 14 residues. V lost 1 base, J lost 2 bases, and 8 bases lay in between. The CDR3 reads CASSLGDRNYGYTF. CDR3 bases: TGTGCCAGCAGCTTAGGAGACAGGAACTATGGCTACACCTTC.

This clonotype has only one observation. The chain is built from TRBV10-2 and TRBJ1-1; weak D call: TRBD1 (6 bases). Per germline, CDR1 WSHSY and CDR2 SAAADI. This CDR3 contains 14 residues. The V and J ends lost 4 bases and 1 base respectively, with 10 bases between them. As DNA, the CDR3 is TGCGCCAGCAGTGGGACAGCGACGAACACTGAAGCTTTCTTT. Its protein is CASSGTATNTEAFF.